The T cell receptor beta chain described here comes from a study of cytomegalovirus exposure and HLA in healthy donors. Overall study findings and caveats: The study flagged approximately 180 TCR beta chains as cytomegalovirus-associated. A few CMV-associated chains proved CMV antigen-specific in vitro. With high specificity and sensitivity, the classifier reportedly diagnosed cytomegalovirus status. Most TCR sequences proved rare, with some public TCRs found in many donors.

As for this clone: Its antigen is undetermined.

Here immunoSEQ multiplex PCR was the method, and the copy in TCRdb shows in-frame clones only, minus some. The sample records about 120,000 clones, roughly 90% being singletons. Germline values: CDR1 GTSNPN, CDR2 SVGIG (reference sequence). The CDR3 spans 15 residues. V was clipped by 3 bases and J by 2 bases, with 14 bases between them. This chain uses TRBV30 with TRBJ1-5; D unclear. The sequenced material came from PBMCs. The source is a woman younger than 30 in good health and CMV-seropositive. In DNA form, the CDR3 reads TGTGCCTGGAGGGCCCGAGGGAACGGCAATCAGCCCCAGCATTTT. Translated, it gives CAWRARGNGNQPQHF.